This entry describes one TCR beta chain. Antigen specificity is unknown. This sample was taken from a study of OX40 agonist ivuxolimab in advanced cancers. Overall study: Patients' therapy was ivuxolimab, an antibody that acts as an agonist of OX40 (CD134).

Blood sampling was done at baseline, cycle 4 day 1, and cycle 7 day 1. Findings and limits, study-wide: There were, on average, more expanded clones in CD8+ T cells than in CD4+.

The table came from immunoSEQ multiplex PCR; TCRdb's copy has only in-frame clones and leaves some out. The sample gives tens of thousands of clones, about 88% of which show up once; under 8% is in the top ten. Trimming left V 4 bases short and J 2 bases short, with 12 bases between. Germline V gene lookup returns CDR1 SGHTA and CDR2 FQGNSA. The CDR3 loop spans 15 amino acids. The chain carries TRBV7-2 and TRBJ2-1, with a tentative D call TRBD2 (6 bases). The sequenced sample was CD4+ or CD8+ T cells sorted from blood, obtained in a trial of the OX40 agonist ivuxolimab. The sequence was obtained from an adult with an advanced solid tumor such as melanoma, head and neck, liver or kidney cancer. The CDR3 sequence: CASSSVVAAYNEQFF. CDR3 sequence (DNA): TGTGCCAGCAGCTCGGTGGTAGCGGCCTACAATGAGCAGTTCTTC.